Below are 17 T cell receptor beta chains sequenced from a single sample in a study of blood T cell repertoires in COVID-19. The repertoire was sequenced with immunoSEQ multiplex PCR; TCRdb's copy has only in-frame clones and lacks some. This sample has more than 300,000 clones; 85% to 90% occur once, and the top ten carry around 1.2%. Sequenced: PBMCs or T cells enriched from blood (not recorded which). These receptors were collected from a woman aged 18-29 years who had recovered from COVID-19.

The chain couples TRBV5-1 to TRBJ2-7, with no clear D. V was shortened by 2 bases and J by 3 bases, with 3 bases between the two germline ends. The CDR3 loop spans 11 amino acids. Germline lookup yields CDR1 SGHRS and CDR2 YFSETQ. The CDR3 spells CASSFNYEQYF. The CDR3 DNA follows: TGCGCCAGCAGCTTTAACTACGAGCAGTACTTC.

This rearrangement joins TRBV7-9 to TRBJ2-1; no clear D gene. The CDR3 has 14 amino acids. Germline assignment: CDR1 SEHNR and CDR2 FQNEAQ (reference sequence). Trimming cost V 3 bases and J 7 bases, with 13 bases left between them. For the CDR3, the DNA is TGTGCCAGCAGCTTCCCAGGCCCTGGGAATGAGCAGTTCTTC. Its protein is CASSFPGPGNEQFF.

This clone was seen a single time. The chain joins TRBV7-9 to TRBJ2-1; perhaps TRBD2 as D (5 bases). The CDR3 consists of 14 residues. Germline CDR1 is SEHNR and CDR2 is FQNEAQ (reference sequence). V was shortened by 2 bases and J by 8 bases, with 13 bases between the two germline ends. CDR3 region: CASSLSGSGHEQFF. The CDR3 nucleotides are TGTGCCAGCAGCTTATCGGGGTCGGGCCATGAGCAGTTCTTC.

A few counts support this clone. The chain links TRBV11-2 to TRBJ1-4; TRBD1 agrees at 9 bases. The CDR3 is 17 residues long. CDR1 SGHAT and CDR2 FQNNGV come from the germline V gene. The ends lost 3 bases at V and 8 bases at J; junction bases unmatched: 13. Written as DNA, the CDR3 is TGTGCCAGCAGCTTCCTCGCTGGGACAGGGAAAGTCGAAAAACTGTTTTTT. Protein: CASSFLAGTGKVEKLFF.

The V and J genes are TRBV5-1 and TRBJ2-5, with D possibly matching TRBD1 (5 bases). CDR3 size: 16 residues. CDR1 SGHRS and CDR2 YFSETQ come from the germline V gene. V lost 0 bases to trimming and J lost 1 base, with 13 bases between them. DNA for the CDR3: TGCGCCAGCAGCTTGGCCACAGGTAAAGGCCAAGAGACCCAGTACTTC. This encodes CASSLATGKGQETQYF.

The chain is built from TRBV9 and TRBJ1-2; TRBD1 aligns across 7 bases. This CDR3 comprises 17 residues. The ends lost 0 bases at V and 4 bases at J; junction bases unmatched: 12. The germline V gene encodes CDR1 SGDLS and CDR2 YYNGEE. CDR3 amino acids: CASSVDPGQKAGYGYTF. In DNA, the CDR3 is TGTGCCAGCAGCGTAGATCCGGGACAGAAAGCCGGCTATGGCTACACCTTC.

The DNA for the CDR3 is TGTGCCAGCAGCCCCCCCCGGGGTCGAGACACCGGGGAGCTGTTTTTT. Its protein product is CASSPPRGRDTGELFF. The J gene is TRBJ2-2, the V gene TRBV3-1 (or the pseudogene TRBV3-2), with a possible D match to TRBD2 (5 bases). The CDR3 spans 16 residues. The germline V gene encodes CDR1 LGHDT and CDR2 YNNKEL (reference sequence). Trimming shortened V by 4 bases and J by 3 bases, and 15 bases separated the two germline ends.

V gene TRBV7-2 combines with J gene TRBJ1-6; a possible D gene is TRBD1 (5 bases). Trimming took off 4 bases at V and 0 bases at J, with 13 bases between the two ends. The CDR3 runs 17 residues. Germline assignment: CDR1 SGHTA and CDR2 FQGNSA. The CDR3 coding sequence is TGTGCCAGCAGCTACTTGGGGCTTAGCTCCTATAATTCACCCCTCCACTTT. Amino acids: CASSYLGLSSYNSPLHF.

DNA for the CDR3: TGCGCCAGCAGCTTGGGACTTTCCTCGGACAGGGGGAGAAACTATGGCTACACCTTC. Translating gives CASSLGLSSDRGRNYGYTF. The chain couples TRBV5-1 to TRBJ1-2; 10 bases map to TRBD1. This CDR3 is 19 amino acids long. Germline-derived CDR1 and CDR2 are SGHRS and YFSETQ. V was clipped by 0 bases and J by 2 bases; unmatched bases: 13.

This sequence joins TRBV5-4 and TRBJ2-5; TRBD2 matches at 7 bases. The CDR3 covers 14 residues. V gave up 5 bases and J gave up 0 bases; unmatched junction bases: 4. The V gene's germline CDR1 is SGHNT and CDR2 YYREEE (reference sequence). The CDR3: CASSLGGNQETQYF. The CDR3 DNA reads as TGTGCCAGCAGTCTGGGGGGGAACCAAGAGACCCAGTACTTC.

The chain is built from TRBV9 and TRBJ1-1, with D uncertain. The CDR3 runs to 14 residues. Per germline, CDR1 SGDLS and CDR2 YYNGEE. Trimming cost V 4 bases and J 10 bases, with 20 bases left between them. CDR3 sequence reads: CASSSAPGNSGAFF. DNA of the CDR3: TGTGCCAGCAGCTCCGCCCCGGGGAACAGCGGAGCTTTCTTT. Full variable domain (outside the CDR3, taken from reference TRBV9 and TRBJ1-1): DSGVTQTPKHLITATGQRVTLRCSPRSGDLSVYWYQQSLDQGLQFLIQYYNGEERAKGNILERFSAQQFPDLHSELNLSSLELGDSALYFCASSSAPGNSGAFFGQGTRLTVV.

J is TRBJ2-3 and V is TRBV29-1, with D perhaps TRBD1 (6 bases). Deletions cut 6 bases from V and 1 base from J, with 14 bases between. The germline CDR1 and CDR2 sequences are SQVTM and ANQGSEA. The CDR3 has 14 residues. For the CDR3, the DNA is TGCAGCGTCGTACAGGGTGCGGGCACAGATACGCAGTATTTT. It is translated as CSVVQGAGTDTQYF.

V and J are TRBV6-4 and TRBJ1-6, with D maybe TRBD1 (6 bases). The ends were cut back, 6 bases at V and 9 bases at J, with 21 bases in the middle. This CDR3 spans 16 amino acids. CDR1 and CDR2 (germline): MRHNA, SNTAGT. CDR3 in DNA: TGTGCCAGCAGCCCTGACGTTGGCCAGGGGAGTTCACCCCTCCACTTT. Translation gives CASSPDVGQGSSPLHF.

This clone has only one observation. V usage is TRBV2 and J usage is TRBJ1-5, with no clear D. The length of the CDR3 is 15 residues. V was pared by 2 bases and J by 0 bases, with 8 bases between. Germline CDR1 is SNHLY and CDR2 is FYNNEI. In DNA, the CDR3 is TGTGCCAGCAGTGAAAAATCTTATAGCAATCAGCCCCAGCATTTT. It encodes CASSEKSYSNQPQHF.

This sequence joins TRBV7-9 and TRBJ2-7; 7 nucleotides align to TRBD1. The CDR3 is 13 amino acids. Unmatched junction bases numbered 4, after V lost 4 bases and J lost 4 bases. Germline CDR1 and CDR2: SEHNR and FQNEAQ (reference sequence). CDR3 nucleotide sequence: TGTGCCAGCAGCTCCGGGACAGTGTACGAGCAGTACTTC. It translates to CASSSGTVYEQYF.

The chain carries TRBV19 and TRBJ1-2; D perhaps matches TRBD1 (5 bases). Trimming left V 4 bases short and J 10 bases short, with 13 bases between. CDR1 is LNHDA and CDR2 is SQIVND in the germline V gene (reference sequence). The CDR3 length is 12 residues. The CDR3 sequence: CASSTGQGFYTF. As DNA, the CDR3 is TGTGCCAGTAGTACCGGCCAGGGCTTCTACACCTTC.

CDR3 in amino acids: CASSQEVGRLDQPQHF. CDR3 bases: TGTGCCAGCAGCCAAGAGGTAGGCAGGCTTGATCAGCCCCAGCATTTT. The chain links TRBV4-2 to TRBJ1-5; D gene uncertain. Germline V gene sequence: CDR1 LGHNA, CDR2 YNFKEQ. The CDR3 has 16 amino acids. Deletions cut 0 bases from V and 5 bases from J, with 14 bases between.